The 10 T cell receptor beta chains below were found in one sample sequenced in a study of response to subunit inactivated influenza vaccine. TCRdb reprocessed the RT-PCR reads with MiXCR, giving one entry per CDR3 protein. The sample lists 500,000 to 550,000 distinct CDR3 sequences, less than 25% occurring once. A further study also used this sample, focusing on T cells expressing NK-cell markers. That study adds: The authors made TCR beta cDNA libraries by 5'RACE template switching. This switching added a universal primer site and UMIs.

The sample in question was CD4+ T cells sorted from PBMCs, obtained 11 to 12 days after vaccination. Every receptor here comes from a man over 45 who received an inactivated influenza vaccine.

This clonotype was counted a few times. CDR3 sequence reads: CSAPTGTTHTDTQYF. The CDR3 DNA is TGCAGTGCGCCCACCGGGACTACTCACACAGATACGCAGTATTTT. The chain employs TRBV20-1 and TRBJ2-3; 7 bases are a match to TRBD2. The germline gives CDR1 DFQATT, CDR2 SNEGSKA (reference sequence). The CDR3 has 15 residues. Trimming cost V 6 bases and J 2 bases; bases outside gene matches: 11.

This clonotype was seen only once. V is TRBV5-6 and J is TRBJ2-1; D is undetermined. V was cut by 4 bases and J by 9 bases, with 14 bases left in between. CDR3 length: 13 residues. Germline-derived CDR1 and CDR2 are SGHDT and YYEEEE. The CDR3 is CASSPLPSLEQFF. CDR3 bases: TGTGCCAGCAGCCCCCTCCCCTCTCTTGAGCAGTTCTTC.

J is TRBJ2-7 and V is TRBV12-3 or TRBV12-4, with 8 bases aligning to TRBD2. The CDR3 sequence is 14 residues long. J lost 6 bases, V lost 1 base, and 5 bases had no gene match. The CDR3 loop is CASSLGGTSSEQYF. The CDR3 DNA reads TGTGCCAGCAGTTTAGGCGGGACTAGTAGCGAGCAGTACTTC.

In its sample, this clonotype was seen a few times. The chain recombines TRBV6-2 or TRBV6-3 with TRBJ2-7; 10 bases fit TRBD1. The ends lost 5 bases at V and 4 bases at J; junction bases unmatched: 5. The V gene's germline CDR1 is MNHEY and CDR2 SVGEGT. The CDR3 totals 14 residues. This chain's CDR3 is CASSDPGQGYEQYF. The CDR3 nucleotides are TGTGCCAGCAGTGATCCGGGACAGGGGTACGAGCAGTACTTC.

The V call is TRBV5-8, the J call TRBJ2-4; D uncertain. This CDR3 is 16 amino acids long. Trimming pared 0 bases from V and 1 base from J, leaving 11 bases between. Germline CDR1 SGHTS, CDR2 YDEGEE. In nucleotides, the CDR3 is TGTGCCAGCAGCTTGGCTTGGCTCGGGGCCAAAAACATTCAGTACTTC. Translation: CASSLAWLGAKNIQYF.

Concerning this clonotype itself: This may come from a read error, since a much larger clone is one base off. DNA for the CDR3: TGCCCCAGCAGCTTGGGCAGGGGAACCTACGAGCAGTACTTC. This translates into CPSSLGRGTYEQYF. This chain uses TRBV5-1 with TRBJ2-7; maybe TRBD1 (6 bases). Germline lookup yields CDR1 SGHRS and CDR2 YFSETQ. The CDR3 consists of 14 residues.

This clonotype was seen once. The CDR3, as DNA: TGCAGTGCTAGGGACTATAGTACCGGGGAGCTGTTTTTT. Residues: CSARDYSTGELFF. The chain couples TRBV20-1 to TRBJ2-2; tentative D call: TRBD2 (6 bases). CDR1 and CDR2 (germline): DFQATT, SNEGSKA (reference sequence). The V gene lost 3 bases and the J gene lost 5 bases, with 10 bases spanning the gap. CDR3 length: 13 amino acids.

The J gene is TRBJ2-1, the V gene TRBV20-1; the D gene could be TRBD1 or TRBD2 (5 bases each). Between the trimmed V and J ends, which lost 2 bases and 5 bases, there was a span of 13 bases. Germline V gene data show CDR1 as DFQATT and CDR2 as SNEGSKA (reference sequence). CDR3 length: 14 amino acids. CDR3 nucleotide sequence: TGCAGTGCTAGATTACTAGTAGGGGACAATGAGCAGTTCTTC. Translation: CSARLLVGDNEQFF.

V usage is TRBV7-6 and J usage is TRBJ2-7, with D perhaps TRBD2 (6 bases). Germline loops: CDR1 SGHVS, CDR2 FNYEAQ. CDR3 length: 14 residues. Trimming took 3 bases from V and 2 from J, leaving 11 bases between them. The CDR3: CASSLGGATYEQYF. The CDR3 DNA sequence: TGTGCCAGCAGCTTGGGGGGAGCCACCTACGAGCAGTACTTC.

The CDR3 loop reads CASSLQGAPGYTF. CDR3 DNA: TGTGCCAGCAGCTTACAGGGAGCTCCGGGCTACACCTTC. The chain carries TRBV7-9 and TRBJ1-2; D possibly corresponds to TRBD1 (5 bases). Germline assignment: CDR1 SEHNR and CDR2 FQNEAQ (reference sequence). The CDR3 is 13 amino acids. Trimming pared 2 bases from V and 8 bases from J, leaving 12 bases between.